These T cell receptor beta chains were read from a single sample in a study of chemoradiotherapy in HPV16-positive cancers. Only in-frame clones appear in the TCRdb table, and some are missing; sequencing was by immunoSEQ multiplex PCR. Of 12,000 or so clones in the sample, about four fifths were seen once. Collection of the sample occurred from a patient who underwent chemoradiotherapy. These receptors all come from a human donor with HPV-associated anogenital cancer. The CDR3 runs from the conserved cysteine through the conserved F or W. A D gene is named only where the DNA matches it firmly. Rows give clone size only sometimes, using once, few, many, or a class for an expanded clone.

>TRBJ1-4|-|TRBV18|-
CASSLDAGEKLFF
TGTGCCAGCTCACTCGACGCAGGGGAAAAACTGTTTTTT
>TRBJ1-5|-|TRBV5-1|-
CASSLEGLNQPQHF
TGCGCCAGCAGCTTGGAGGGGTTGAATCAGCCCCAGCATTTT
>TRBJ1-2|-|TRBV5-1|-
CASSLGQESYGYTF
TGCGCCAGCAGCTTGGGACAGGAGAGTTATGGCTACACCTTC
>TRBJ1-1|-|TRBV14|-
CASTSYGGSMNTEAFF
TGTGCCAGCACCTCTTACGGGGGGAGCATGAACACTGAAGCTTTCTTT
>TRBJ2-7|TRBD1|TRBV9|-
CASSPRDRASYEQYF
TGTGCCAGCAGCCCCCGGGACAGGGCCTCTTACGAGCAGTACTTC
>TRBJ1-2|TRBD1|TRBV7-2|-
CASSLGQGPISGYGYTF
TGTGCCAGCAGCTTAGGACAGGGACCCATCTCTGGCTATGGCTACACCTTC
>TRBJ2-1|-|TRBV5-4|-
CASSPSLLDSYNEQFF
TGTGCCAGCAGCCCCTCCCTACTAGATTCCTACAATGAGCAGTTCTTC
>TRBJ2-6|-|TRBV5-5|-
CASSSFPPGSPSLGANVLTF
TGTGCCAGCAGCTCCTTTCCCCCTGGCTCCCCTTCTCTGGGGGCCAACGTCCTGACTTTC
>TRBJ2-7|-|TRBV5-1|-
CASRGGNYEQYF
TGCGCCAGCAGAGGGGGAAACTACGAGCAGTACTTC
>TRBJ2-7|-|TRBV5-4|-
CASSSNGQEQYF
TGTGCCAGCAGCTCCAATGGACAGGAGCAGTACTTC
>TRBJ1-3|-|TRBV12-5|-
CASGLPGAGSAGNTIYF
TGTGCTAGTGGTTTGCCCGGCGCGGGGTCGGCTGGAAACACCATATATTTT
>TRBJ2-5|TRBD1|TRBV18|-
CASSSGQGLGETQYF
TGTGCCAGCTCATCGGGACAGGGCTTGGGAGAGACCCAGTACTTC
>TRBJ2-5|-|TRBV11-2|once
CASSLDLVAGSNPETQYF
TGTGCCAGCAGCTTAGATTTGGTAGCTGGTTCTAACCCAGAGACCCAGTACTTC
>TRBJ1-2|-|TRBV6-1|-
CASSDLRGYTF
TGTGCCAGCAGTGACCTACGGGGCTACACCTTC
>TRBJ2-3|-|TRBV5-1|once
CASSFRGQDTQYF
TGCGCCAGCAGCTTCAGGGGCCAGGATACGCAGTATTTT
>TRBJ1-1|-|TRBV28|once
CASSLRGQEAFF
TGTGCCAGCAGTTTACGGGGGCAGGAAGCTTTCTTT
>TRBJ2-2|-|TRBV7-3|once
CASSWDKSAGELFF
TGTGCCAGCAGCTGGGACAAAAGTGCCGGGGAGCTGTTTTTT
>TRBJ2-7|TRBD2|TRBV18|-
CASSTRRLAGGPYEQYF
TGTGCCAGCTCCACCCGGCGACTAGCGGGGGGACCCTACGAGCAGTACTTC
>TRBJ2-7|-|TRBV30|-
CAWSYDSYEQYF
TGTGCCTGGAGTTACGATTCTTACGAGCAGTACTTC
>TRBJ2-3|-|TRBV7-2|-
CASSLGWTDTQYF
TGTGCCAGCAGCTTAGGGTGGACAGATACGCAGTATTTT
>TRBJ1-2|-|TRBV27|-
CASSLGSSGNYGYTF
TGTGCCAGCAGTTTAGGAAGTTCGGGGAACTATGGCTACACCTTC
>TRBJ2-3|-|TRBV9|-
CASSAQSTDTQYF
TGTGCCAGCAGCGCCCAAAGCACAGATACGCAGTATTTT
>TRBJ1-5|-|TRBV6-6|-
CASGRDLYGPQHF
TGTGCCAGCGGGCGAGACCTCTATGGACCCCAGCATTTT
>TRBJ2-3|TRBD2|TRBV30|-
CAWSELSGETDTQYF
TGTGCCTGGAGCGAGCTTAGCGGGGAAACAGATACGCAGTATTTT
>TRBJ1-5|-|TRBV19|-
CASSIVLRGNQPQHF
TGTGCCAGTAGCATCGTTCTCAGGGGCAATCAGCCCCAGCATTTT
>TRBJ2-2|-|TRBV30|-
CAWGEVNGELFF
TGTGCCTGGGGGGAGGTGAACGGGGAGCTGTTTTTT
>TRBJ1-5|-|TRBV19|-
CASSTTGGWNNQPQHF
TGTGCCAGTAGTACCACGGGGGGGTGGAACAATCAGCCCCAGCATTTT
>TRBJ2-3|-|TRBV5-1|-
CASSLGQGRNTQYF
TGCGCCAGCAGCTTGGGGCAGGGGCGAAATACGCAGTATTTT
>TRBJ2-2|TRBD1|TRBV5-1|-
CASSGRGSGENTGELFF
TGCGCCAGCAGCGGCAGGGGGAGCGGAGAGAACACCGGGGAGCTGTTTTTT
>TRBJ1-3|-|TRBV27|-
CASSLDRGNTIYF
TGTGCCAGCAGTTTAGACAGGGGAAACACCATATATTTT
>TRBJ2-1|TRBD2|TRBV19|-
CASNPWRGGPSNEQFF
TGTGCCAGTAACCCATGGCGGGGGGGACCCAGCAATGAGCAGTTCTTC
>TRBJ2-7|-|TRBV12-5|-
CASGLEPGPGNEQYF
TGTGCTAGTGGTTTGGAACCAGGACCGGGGAACGAGCAGTACTTC
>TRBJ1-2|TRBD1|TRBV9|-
CASSGTGNSYGYTF
TGTGCCAGCAGCGGGACAGGGAACAGCTATGGCTACACCTTC
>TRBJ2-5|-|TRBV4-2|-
CASSHPTFQRGGETQYF
TGTGCCAGCAGCCATCCTACCTTCCAACGAGGGGGAGAGACCCAGTACTTC
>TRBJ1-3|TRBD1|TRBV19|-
CASSSRTGTNSGNTIYF
TGTGCCAGTAGTTCCCGGACAGGAACCAACTCTGGAAACACCATATATTTT
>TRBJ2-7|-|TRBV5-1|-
CASSPGTIAYEQYF
TGCGCCAGCAGCCCTGGGACAATTGCCTACGAGCAGTACTTC
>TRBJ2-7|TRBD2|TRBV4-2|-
CASSQEEQRGIYEQYF
TGTGCCAGCAGCCAAGAAGAGCAGCGGGGGATCTACGAGCAGTACTTC
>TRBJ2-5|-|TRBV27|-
CASSFRGETQYF
TGTGCCAGCAGTTTTCGGGGAGAGACCCAGTACTTC
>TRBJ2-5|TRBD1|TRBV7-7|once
CASSFRDSSQETQYF
TGTGCTAGCAGCTTCAGGGACAGCTCCCAAGAGACCCAGTACTTC
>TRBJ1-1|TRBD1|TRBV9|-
CASSPRQGNTEAFF
TGTGCCAGCAGCCCTCGACAGGGGAACACTGAAGCTTTCTTT
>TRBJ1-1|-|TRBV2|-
CASSEGLGGKTEAFF
TGTGCCAGCAGTGAGGGTCTGGGAGGAAAGACTGAAGCTTTCTTT